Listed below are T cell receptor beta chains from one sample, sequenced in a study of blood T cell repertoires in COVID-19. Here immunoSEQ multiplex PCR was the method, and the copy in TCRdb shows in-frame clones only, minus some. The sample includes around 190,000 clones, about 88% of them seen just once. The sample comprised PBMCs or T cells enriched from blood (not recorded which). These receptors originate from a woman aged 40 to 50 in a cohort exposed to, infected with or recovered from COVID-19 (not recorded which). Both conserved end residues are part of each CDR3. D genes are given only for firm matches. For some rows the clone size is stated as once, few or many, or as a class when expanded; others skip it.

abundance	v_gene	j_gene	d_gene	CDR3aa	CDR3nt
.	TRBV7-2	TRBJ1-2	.	CASSSNTGGYGYTF	TGTGCCAGCAGCTCAAACACGGGAGGCTATGGCTACACCTTC
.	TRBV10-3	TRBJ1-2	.	CAISPRTEVWGYTF	TGTGCCATCAGTCCAAGGACGGAGGTGTGGGGCTACACCTTC
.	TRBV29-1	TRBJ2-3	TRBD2	CSVEPTSGGADTQYF	TGCAGCGTTGAACCTACTAGCGGGGGGGCTGATACGCAGTATTTT
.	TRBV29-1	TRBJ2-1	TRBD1	CSVAGDRGSYNEQFF	TGCAGCGTGGCCGGGGACAGGGGATCCTACAATGAGCAGTTCTTC
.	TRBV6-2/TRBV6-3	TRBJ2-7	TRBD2	CASSYEGGSNEQYF	TGTGCCAGCAGTTACGAGGGCGGGAGCAACGAGCAGTACTTC
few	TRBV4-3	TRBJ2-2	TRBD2	CASSSREYGELFF	TGCGCCAGCAGCTCGCGGGAGTACGGGGAGCTGTTTTTT
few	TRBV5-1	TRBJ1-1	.	CASSLEGLGNTEAFF	TGCGCCAGCAGCTTGGAGGGACTGGGGAACACTGAAGCTTTCTTT
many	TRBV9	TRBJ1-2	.	CASSGDPGQRTNYGYTF	TGTGCCAGCAGCGGAGACCCGGGACAACGAACTAACTATGGCTACACCTTC
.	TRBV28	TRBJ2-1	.	CASSRRRNEQFF	TGTGCCAGCAGCCGGAGACGCAATGAGCAGTTCTTC
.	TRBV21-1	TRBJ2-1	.	CASSPPSAAEQFF	TGTGCCAGCAGCCCCCCCTCAGCGGCTGAGCAGTTCTTC
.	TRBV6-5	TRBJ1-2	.	CATRTGEDYGYTF	TGTGCCACCAGGACGGGAGAGGACTATGGCTACACCTTC
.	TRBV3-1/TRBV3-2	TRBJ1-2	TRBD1	CASSRDRGRFGYGYTF	TGTGCCAGCAGCCGGGACAGGGGGCGTTTCGGCTATGGCTACACCTTC
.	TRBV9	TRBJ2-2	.	CASTLGERTYTGELFF	TGTGCCAGCACCCTCGGGGAACGTACTTACACCGGGGAGCTGTTTTTT
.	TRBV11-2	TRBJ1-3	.	CASSFWGQGTYGGNTIYF	TGTGCCAGCAGCTTCTGGGGTCAGGGAACCTACGGGGGAAACACCATATATTTT
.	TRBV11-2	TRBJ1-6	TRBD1	CASSTPRGVRSYNSPLHF	TGTGCCAGCAGCACCCCCAGGGGGGTTAGATCCTATAATTCACCCCTCCACTTT
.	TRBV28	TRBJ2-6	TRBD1	CASTAGRDRSSRANVLTF	TGTGCCAGCACCGCGGGTCGGGACAGGTCTTCTCGGGCCAACGTCCTGACTTTC
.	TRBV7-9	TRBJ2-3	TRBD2	CASSLVRALAGGFTDTQYF	TGTGCCAGCAGCTTAGTTAGGGCCCTAGCGGGAGGTTTCACGGATACGCAGTATTTT
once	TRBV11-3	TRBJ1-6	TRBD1	CASSVRGQRPPLHF	TGTGCCAGCAGCGTCAGGGGGCAGCGGCCACCCCTCCACTTT
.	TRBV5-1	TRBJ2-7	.	CASSLDTAGGGVLYEQYF	TGCGCCAGCAGCTTGGACACCGCCGGCGGAGGGGTTCTGTACGAGCAGTACTTC
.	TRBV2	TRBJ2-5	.	CASSNSGSYQETQYF	TGTGCCAGCAGTAACAGCGGGTCGTACCAAGAGACCCAGTACTTC
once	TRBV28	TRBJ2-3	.	CASSPTAQGTDTQYF	TGTGCCAGCAGTCCCACCGCGCAGGGCACAGATACGCAGTATTTT
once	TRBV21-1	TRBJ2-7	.	CASSKGTGVEQYF	TGTGCCAGCAGCAAAGGGACAGGGGTTGAGCAGTACTTC
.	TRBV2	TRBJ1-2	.	CASSGQPYNYGYTF	TGTGCCAGCAGTGGACAGCCGTATAACTATGGCTACACCTTC
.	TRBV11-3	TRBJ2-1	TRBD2	CASSSRAGVSSYNEQFF	TGTGCCAGCAGCTCCCGAGCGGGAGTCAGCTCCTACAATGAGCAGTTCTTC
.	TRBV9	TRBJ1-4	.	CASSPGGVSNEKLFF	TGTGCCAGCAGCCCCGGAGGGGTCTCTAATGAAAAACTGTTTTTT
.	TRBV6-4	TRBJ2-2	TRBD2	CASSDSGGANTGELFF	TGTGCCAGCAGTGACTCTGGGGGGGCGAACACCGGGGAGCTGTTTTTT
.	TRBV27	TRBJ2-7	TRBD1	CASGTLRDRTTYEQYF	TGTGCCAGCGGGACTCTCCGGGACAGGACTACCTACGAGCAGTACTTC
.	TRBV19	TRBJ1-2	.	CASSVTGTRINYGYTF	TGTGCCAGTAGTGTAACCGGGACAAGAATTAACTATGGCTACACCTTC
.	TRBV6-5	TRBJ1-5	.	CASSYSADSNQPQHF	TGTGCCAGCAGTTACTCTGCAGATAGCAATCAGCCCCAGCATTTT
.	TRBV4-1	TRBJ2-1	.	CASSQDWGPNEQFF	TGCGCCAGCAGCCAAGATTGGGGGCCCAATGAGCAGTTCTTC
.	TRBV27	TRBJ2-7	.	CASRRQGRGVYEQYF	TGTGCCAGCAGACGACAGGGGAGGGGGGTCTACGAGCAGTACTTC
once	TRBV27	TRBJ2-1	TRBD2	CASRGGGTSYNEQFF	TGTGCCAGCAGGGGCGGGGGGACCTCCTACAATGAGCAGTTCTTC
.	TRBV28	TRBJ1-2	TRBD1	CASRESTGTNYGYTF	TGTGCCAGCAGAGAATCGACAGGGACGAACTATGGCTACACCTTC
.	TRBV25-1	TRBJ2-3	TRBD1	CASSGLRDRIRSDTQYF	TGTGCCAGCAGTGGACTCCGGGACAGGATTCGTTCGGATACGCAGTATTTT
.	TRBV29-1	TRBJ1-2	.	CSVFRGENGYTF	TGCAGCGTTTTCCGGGGGGAGAATGGCTACACCTTC
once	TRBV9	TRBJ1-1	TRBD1	CASSVTGSNTEAFF	TGTGCCAGCAGCGTGACAGGGTCCAACACTGAAGCTTTCTTT
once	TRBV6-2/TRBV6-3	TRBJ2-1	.	CASSYGAWIEQFF	TGTGCCAGCAGTTACGGGGCGTGGATTGAGCAGTTCTTC
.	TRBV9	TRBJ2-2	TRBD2	CASSAGLAGGYTGELFF	TGTGCCAGCAGCGCAGGACTAGCGGGAGGGTACACCGGGGAGCTGTTTTTT
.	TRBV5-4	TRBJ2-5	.	CASSPGLIQETQYF	TGTGCCAGCAGCCCCGGACTGATCCAAGAGACCCAGTACTTC
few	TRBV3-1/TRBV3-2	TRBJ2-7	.	CASSQRLESYEQYF	TGTGCCAGCAGCCAAAGACTTGAATCCTACGAGCAGTACTTC
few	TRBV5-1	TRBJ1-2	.	CASSPSLREANYGYTF	TGCGCCAGCAGCCCAAGCCTCAGGGAGGCCAACTATGGCTACACCTTC
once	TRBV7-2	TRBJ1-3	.	CASSYPLRDGNTIYF	TGTGCCAGCAGCTACCCCCTGCGGGATGGAAACACCATATATTTT
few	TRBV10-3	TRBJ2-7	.	CAIRGGDSYEQYF	TGTGCCATCAGAGGGGGGGACTCCTACGAGCAGTACTTC
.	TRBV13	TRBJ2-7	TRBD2	CASSHRLAGGEQYF	TGTGCCAGCAGCCATCGGCTAGCGGGGGGCGAGCAGTACTTC
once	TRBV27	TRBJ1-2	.	CASSLSPSGYNYGYTF	TGTGCCAGCAGTTTATCCCCGTCGGGTTACAACTATGGCTACACCTTC
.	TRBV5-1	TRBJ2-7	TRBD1	CASSLVQGAFGEQYF	TGCGCCAGCAGCTTGGTACAGGGGGCTTTCGGCGAGCAGTACTTC
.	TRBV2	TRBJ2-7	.	CASVGQSYEQYF	TGTGCCAGCGTCGGACAGAGCTACGAGCAGTACTTC
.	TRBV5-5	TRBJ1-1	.	CASRSGEGNTEAFF	TGTGCCAGCAGGTCGGGGGAAGGGAACACTGAAGCTTTCTTT
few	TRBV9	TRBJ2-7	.	CASSVSPGVEQYF	TGTGCCAGCAGCGTGAGCCCCGGGGTCGAGCAGTACTTC
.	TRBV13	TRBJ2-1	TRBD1	CASSLRWDRGDEQFF	TGTGCCAGCAGCTTACGATGGGACAGGGGAGATGAGCAGTTCTTC
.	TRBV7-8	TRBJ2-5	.	CASSLGWRETQYF	TGTGCCAGCAGCTTAGGTTGGAGAGAGACCCAGTACTTC
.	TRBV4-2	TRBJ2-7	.	CASSQAGKYEQYF	TGTGCCAGCAGCCAGGCAGGGAAGTACGAGCAGTACTTC
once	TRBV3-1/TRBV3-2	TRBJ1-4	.	CASSTRGRGEKLFF	TGTGCCAGCAGCACCCGGGGTCGAGGGGAAAAACTGTTTTTT